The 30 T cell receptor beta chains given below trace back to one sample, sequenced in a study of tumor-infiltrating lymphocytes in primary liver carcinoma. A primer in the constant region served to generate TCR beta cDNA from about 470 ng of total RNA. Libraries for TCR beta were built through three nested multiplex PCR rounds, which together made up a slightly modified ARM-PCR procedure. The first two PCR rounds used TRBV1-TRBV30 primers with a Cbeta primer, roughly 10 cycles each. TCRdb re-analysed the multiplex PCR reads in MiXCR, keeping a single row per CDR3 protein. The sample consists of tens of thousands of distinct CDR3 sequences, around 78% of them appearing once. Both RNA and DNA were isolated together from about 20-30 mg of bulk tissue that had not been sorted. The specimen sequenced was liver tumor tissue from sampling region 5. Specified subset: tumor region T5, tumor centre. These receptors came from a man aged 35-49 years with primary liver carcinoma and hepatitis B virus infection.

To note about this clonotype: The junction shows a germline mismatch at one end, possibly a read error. CDR3 DNA sequence: TGTGCCAGCAGCCCCAGTCGGGAGATAATCGGGGACCTGCTTTTT. Its protein product is CASSPSREIIGDLLF. The chain carries TRBV11-2 and TRBJ2-2; D perhaps matches TRBD2 (6 bases). The V gene's germline CDR1 is SGHAT and CDR2 FQNNGV. The CDR3 sequence is 15 residues long.

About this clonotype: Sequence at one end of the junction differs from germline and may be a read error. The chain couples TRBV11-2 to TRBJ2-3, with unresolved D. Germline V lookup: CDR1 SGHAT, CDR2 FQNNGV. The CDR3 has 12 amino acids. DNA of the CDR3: TGTGACAGCAGTGCCAGCACAGATACGGAGTATTTT. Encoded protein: CDSSASTDTEYF.

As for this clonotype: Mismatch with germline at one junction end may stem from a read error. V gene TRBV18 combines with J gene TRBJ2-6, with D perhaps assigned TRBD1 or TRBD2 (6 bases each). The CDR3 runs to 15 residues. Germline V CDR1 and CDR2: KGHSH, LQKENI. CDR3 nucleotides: TGTGCCAGCTCATCACAGCCCTCGGGGGCCAACGTCCTCACTTTC. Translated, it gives CASSSQPSGANVLTF. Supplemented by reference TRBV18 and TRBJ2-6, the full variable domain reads NAGVMQNPRHLVRRRGQEARLRCSPMKGHSHVYWYRQLPEEGLKFMVYLQKENIIDESGMPKERFSAEFPKEGPSILRIQQVVRGDSAAYFCASSSQPSGANVLTFGAGSRLTVL.

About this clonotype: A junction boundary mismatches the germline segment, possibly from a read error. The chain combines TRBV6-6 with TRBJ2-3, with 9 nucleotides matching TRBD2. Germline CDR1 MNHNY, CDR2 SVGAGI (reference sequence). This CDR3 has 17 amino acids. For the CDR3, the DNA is TGTGCCAGCATTTACACACCCCTAGCGGGGATCACAGACACGCAGTATTTT. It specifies CASIYTPLAGITDTQYF.

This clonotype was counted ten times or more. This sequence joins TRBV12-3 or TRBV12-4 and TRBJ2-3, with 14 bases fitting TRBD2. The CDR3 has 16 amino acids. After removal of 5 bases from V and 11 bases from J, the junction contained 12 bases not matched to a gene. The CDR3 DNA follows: TGTGCCAGCAGTCTACAAGGGACTAGCGGGAGCGTCGGGCAGTATTTT. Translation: CASSLQGTSGSVGQYF.

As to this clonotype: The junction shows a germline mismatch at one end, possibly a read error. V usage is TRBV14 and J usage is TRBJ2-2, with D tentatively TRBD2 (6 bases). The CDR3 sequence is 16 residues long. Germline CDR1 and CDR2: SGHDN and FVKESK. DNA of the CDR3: TGTGTCAGCAGCCACAGAAGGACGGGACTCACTGGGGAGCTGTTTTTT. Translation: CVSSHRRTGLTGELFF.

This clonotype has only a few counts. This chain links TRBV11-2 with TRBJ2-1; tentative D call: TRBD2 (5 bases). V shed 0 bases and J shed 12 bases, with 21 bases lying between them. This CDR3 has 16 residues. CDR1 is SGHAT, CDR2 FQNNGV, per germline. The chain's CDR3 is CASSLELLEGMNRQFF. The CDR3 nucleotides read TGTGCCAGCAGCTTAGAGCTCCTAGAGGGAATGAATAGGCAGTTCTTC.

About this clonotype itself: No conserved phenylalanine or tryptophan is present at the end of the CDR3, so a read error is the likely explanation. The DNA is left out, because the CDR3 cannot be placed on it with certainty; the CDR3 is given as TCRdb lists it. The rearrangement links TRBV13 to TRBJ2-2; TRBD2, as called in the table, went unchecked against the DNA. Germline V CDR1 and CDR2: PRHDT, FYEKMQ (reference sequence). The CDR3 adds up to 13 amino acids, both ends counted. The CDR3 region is CASSPGLSGELSS.

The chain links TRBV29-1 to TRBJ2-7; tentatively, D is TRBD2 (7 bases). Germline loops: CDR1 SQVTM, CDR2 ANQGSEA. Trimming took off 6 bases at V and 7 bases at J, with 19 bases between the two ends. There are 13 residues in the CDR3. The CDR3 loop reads CSVRDGGQYEQYF. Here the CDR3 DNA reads TGCAGCGTGCGGGACGGGGGGCAGTATGAGCAGTACTTC.

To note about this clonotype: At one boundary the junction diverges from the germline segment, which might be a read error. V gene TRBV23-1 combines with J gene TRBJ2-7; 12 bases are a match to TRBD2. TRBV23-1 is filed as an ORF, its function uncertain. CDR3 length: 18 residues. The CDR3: CTSSHLGQETSGSYEQYF. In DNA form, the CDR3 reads TGCACCAGCAGTCATTTGGGACAAGAGACTAGCGGGAGTTACGAGCAGTACTTC.

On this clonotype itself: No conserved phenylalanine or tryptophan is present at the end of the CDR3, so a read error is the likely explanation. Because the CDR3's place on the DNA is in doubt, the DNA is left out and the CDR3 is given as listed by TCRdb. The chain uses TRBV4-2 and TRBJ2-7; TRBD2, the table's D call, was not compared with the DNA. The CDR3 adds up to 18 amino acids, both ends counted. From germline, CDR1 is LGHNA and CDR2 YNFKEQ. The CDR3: CASSGKPGLAGGPHEQHL.

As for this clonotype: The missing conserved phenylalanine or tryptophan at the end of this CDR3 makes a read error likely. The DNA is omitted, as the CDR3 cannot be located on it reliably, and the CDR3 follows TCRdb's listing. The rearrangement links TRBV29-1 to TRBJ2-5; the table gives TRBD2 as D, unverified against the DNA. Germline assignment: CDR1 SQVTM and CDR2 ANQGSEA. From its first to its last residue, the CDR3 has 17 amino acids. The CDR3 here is CSVEKLAIGRAGETLYV.

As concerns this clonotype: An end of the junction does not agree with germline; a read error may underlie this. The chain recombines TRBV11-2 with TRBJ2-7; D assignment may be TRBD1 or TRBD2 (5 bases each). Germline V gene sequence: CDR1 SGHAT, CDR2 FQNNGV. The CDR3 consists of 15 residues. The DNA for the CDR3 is TGTACCAGCGGCTTCATGACAGATCCGCACTACGAGCAGTACTTC. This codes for CTSGFMTDPHYEQYF.

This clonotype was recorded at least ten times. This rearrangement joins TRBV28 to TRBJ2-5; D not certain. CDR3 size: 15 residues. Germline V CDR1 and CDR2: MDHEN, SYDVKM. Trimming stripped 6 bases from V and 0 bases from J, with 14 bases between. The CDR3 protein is CASSPIAQNQETQYF. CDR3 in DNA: TGTGCCAGCAGCCCCATAGCACAGAACCAAGAGACCCAGTACTTC.

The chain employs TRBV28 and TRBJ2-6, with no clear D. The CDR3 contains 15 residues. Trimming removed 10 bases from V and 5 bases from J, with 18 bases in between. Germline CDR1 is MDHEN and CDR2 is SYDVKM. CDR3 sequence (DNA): TGTGCCACCCTCCGAACCCAAGCCCGGGCCAACGTCCTGACTTTC. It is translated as CATLRTQARANVLTF.

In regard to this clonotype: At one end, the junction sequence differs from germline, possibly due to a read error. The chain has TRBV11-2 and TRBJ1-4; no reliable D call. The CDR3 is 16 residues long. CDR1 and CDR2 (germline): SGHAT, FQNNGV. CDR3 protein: CARSKTPRATNEKLFF. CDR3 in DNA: TGTGCCAGGAGCAAGACTCCACGAGCAACAAATGAAAAACTGTTTTTT.

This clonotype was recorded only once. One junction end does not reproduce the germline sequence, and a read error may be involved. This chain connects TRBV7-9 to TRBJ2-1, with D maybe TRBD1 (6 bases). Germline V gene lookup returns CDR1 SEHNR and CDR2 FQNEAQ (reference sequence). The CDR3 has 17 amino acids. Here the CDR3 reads CASSSPYQGPKINKQFF. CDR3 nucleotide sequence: TGTGCAAGCAGCTCACCATATCAGGGGCCTAAAATAAATAAGCAGTTCTTC.

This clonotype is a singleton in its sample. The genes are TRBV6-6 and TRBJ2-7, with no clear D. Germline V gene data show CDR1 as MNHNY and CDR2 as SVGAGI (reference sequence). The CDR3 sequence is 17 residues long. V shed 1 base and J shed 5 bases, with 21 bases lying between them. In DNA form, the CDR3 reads TGTGCCAGCAGTTACTTGGTTGTGCGCAGGAGTGCACACGAGCAGTACTTC. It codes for CASSYLVVRRSAHEQYF.

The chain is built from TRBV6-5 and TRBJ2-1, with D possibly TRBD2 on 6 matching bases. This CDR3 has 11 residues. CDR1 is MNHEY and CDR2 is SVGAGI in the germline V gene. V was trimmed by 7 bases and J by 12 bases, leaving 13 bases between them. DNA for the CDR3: TGTGCCAGCACCGATGTGGAGGGGCAGTTCTTC. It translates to CASTDVEGQFF.

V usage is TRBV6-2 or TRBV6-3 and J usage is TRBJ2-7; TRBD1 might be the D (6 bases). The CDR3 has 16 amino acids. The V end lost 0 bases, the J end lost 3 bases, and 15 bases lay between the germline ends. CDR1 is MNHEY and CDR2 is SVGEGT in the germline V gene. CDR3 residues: CASSYSNVTGDYEQYF. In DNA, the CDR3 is TGTGCCAGCAGTTACTCGAATGTGACAGGAGACTACGAGCAGTACTTC.

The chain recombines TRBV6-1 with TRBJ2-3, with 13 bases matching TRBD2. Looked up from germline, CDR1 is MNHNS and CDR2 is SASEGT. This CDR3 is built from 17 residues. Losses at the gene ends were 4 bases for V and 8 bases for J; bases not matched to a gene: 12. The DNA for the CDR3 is TGTGCCAGCAGTGCCGGAGGGACTAGCGGGACGTTGGTTACGCAGTATTTT. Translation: CASSAGGTSGTLVTQYF.

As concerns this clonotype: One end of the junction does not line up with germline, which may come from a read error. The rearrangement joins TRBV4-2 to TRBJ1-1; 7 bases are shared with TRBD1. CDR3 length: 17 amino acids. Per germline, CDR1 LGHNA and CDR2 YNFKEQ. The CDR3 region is CGSSQEYGQDFWTEALF. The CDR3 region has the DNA TGTGGCAGCAGCCAAGAGTACGGACAGGATTTTTGGACTGAAGCTCTCTTT.

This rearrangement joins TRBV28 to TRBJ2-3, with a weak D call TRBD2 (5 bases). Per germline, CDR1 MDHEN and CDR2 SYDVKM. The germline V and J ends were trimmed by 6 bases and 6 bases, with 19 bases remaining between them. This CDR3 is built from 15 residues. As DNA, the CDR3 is TGTGCCAGCAGCCAAAACCCCGGGATTTCCGATACGCAGTATTTT. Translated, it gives CASSQNPGISDTQYF.

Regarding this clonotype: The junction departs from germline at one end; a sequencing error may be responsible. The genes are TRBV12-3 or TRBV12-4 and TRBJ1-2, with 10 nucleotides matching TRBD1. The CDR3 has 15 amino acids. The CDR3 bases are TGTGACAGCAGCCTCGGACAGGGGGTAAACTATGACTACACCTTC. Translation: CDSSLGQGVNYDYTF.

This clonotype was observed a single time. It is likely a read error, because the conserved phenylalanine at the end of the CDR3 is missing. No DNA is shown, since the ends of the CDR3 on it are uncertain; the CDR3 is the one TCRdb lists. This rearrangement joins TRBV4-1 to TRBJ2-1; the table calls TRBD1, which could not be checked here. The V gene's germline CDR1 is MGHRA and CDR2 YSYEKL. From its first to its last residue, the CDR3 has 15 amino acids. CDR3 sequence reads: CASSLGQGAVGERFL.

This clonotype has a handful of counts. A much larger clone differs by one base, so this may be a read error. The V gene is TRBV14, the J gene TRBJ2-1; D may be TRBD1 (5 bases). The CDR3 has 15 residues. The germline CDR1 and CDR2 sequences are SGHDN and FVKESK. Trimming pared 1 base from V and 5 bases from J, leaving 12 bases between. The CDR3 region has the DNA TGTGCCAGCAGCCAAGTACGACAGATCCACAATGAGCAGTTCTTC. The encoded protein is CASSQVRQIHNEQFF.

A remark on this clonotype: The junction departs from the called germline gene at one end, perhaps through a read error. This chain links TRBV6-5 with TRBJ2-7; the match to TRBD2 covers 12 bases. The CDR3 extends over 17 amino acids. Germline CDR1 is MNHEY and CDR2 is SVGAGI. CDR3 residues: CASGYSTSGSVVYEQHF. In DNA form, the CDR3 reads TGTGCCAGCGGTTACTCGACTAGCGGGAGCGTGGTTTACGAGCAGCACTTC.

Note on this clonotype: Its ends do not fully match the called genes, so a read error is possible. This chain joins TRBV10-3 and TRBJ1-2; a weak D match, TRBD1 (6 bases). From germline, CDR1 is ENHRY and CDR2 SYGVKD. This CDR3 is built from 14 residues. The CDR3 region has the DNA TGTGTCATCCGGGGTCTCGACCAGGGGAATGGCTACACCTTC. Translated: CVIRGLDQGNGYTF.

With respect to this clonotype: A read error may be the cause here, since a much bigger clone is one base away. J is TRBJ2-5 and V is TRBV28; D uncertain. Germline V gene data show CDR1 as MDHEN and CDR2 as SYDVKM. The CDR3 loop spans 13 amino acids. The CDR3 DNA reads TGTGCCTGCAGTTTAGGGTCTACAGAGACCCAGTACTTC. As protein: CACSLGSTETQYF.

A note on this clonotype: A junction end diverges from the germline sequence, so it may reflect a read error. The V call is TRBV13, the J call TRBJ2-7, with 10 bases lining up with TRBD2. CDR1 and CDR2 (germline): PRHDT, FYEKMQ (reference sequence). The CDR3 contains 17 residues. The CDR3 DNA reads TGTGTCAGCAGCCTACAACTTAGCGGGAGGACGGCCTACCAGCAGTACTTC. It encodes CVSSLQLSGRTAYQQYF.